This record looks at one T cell receptor beta chain sequence and its context. The repertoire was sequenced with immunoSEQ multiplex PCR; TCRdb's copy has only in-frame clones and lacks some. Among tens of thousands of clones listed, 85% were seen once. This record belongs to a study of PD-L1 blockade in urothelial cancer. Across the study: Samples came from 3 weeks, at the second dose, and 6 weeks into treatment. Each blood sample yielded a median of about 150,000 T cells.

Time point denoted: pretreatment peripheral blood. Patients presented with locally advanced or metastatic urothelial carcinoma. This clonotype was obtained from a man in his sixties with urothelial cancer. Source: PBMCs, taken around atezolizumab (anti-PD-L1) treatment.

The CDR3, as DNA: TGTGCCAGCAGCGTCGCAGGAGGAGCGGGAGGGCTCGAGCAGTACTTC. Amino acids: CASSVAGGAGGLEQYF. This chain uses TRBV9 with TRBJ2-7, with 10 bases that match TRBD2. This CDR3 comprises 16 residues. The germline gives CDR1 SGDLS, CDR2 YYNGEE. With V trimmed by 2 bases and J by 6 bases, 11 bases remained unmatched.